Sequencing of this T cell receptor (beta chain) was carried out in a study of T cells in Graves' hyperthyroidism and ophthalmopathy. Together with thyroid ultrasound, orbital computed tomography, serum thyroxine and TRAb, clinical symptoms were used for diagnoses. Using RNA transcripts as the source, TCR beta CDR3 regions were amplified. A first-round RT-PCR of the TCR CDR3 used the HTBI primer set. TCRdb re-analysed the multiplex PCR reads in MiXCR, keeping a single row per CDR3 protein. This table has 610,000 or so distinct CDR3 sequences, about 43% appearing once. V dropped 0 bases and J dropped 6 bases, with 26 bases sitting between them. The germline gives CDR1 SGHAT, CDR2 FQDESV (reference sequence). This CDR3 contains 19 residues.

This receptor was identified in a woman between 18 and 29 years old with Graves' hyperthyroidism. The sequenced sample consisted of peripheral blood or thyroid tissue (not recorded which). The chain carries TRBV11-1 and TRBJ1-2; D may be TRBD1 (6 bases). DNA for the CDR3: TGTGCCAGCAGCTTAGCTGGGGTCGGACAGTCTCATGTGAGGGATGGCTACACCTTC. This translates into CASSLAGVGQSHVRDGYTF.